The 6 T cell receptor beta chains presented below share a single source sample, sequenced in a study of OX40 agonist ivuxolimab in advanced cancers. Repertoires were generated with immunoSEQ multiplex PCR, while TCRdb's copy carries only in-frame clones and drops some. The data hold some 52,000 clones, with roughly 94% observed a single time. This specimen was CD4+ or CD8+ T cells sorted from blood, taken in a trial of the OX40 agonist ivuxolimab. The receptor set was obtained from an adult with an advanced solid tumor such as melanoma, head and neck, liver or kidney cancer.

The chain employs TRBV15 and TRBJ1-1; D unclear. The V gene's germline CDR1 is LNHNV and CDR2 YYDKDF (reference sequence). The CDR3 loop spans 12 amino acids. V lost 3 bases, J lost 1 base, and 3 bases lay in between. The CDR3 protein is CATSRENTEAFF. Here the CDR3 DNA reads TGTGCCACCAGCAGGGAGAACACTGAAGCTTTCTTT.

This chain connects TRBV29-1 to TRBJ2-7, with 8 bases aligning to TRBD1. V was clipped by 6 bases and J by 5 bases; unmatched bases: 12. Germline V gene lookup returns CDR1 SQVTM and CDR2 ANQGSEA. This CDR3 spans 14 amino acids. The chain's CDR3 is CSVPHGTGVHEQYF. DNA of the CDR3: TGCAGCGTCCCCCACGGGACAGGAGTCCACGAGCAGTACTTC.

The CDR3 DNA reads as TGTGCCACCAGCGCCGACAGGCATGAAAAACTGTTTTTT. Its protein product is CATSADRHEKLFF. The rearrangement links TRBV15 to TRBJ1-4, with a weak D call TRBD1 (6 bases). The CDR3 spans 13 residues. Germline CDR1 is LNHNV and CDR2 is YYDKDF (reference sequence). With 5 bases removed from V and 6 bases from J, the gap between germline ends came to 10 bases.

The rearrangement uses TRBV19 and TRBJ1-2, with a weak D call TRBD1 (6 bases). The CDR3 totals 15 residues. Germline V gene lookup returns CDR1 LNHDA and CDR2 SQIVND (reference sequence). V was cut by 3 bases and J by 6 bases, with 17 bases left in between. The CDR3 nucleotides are TGTGCCAGTAGTATGGAAGGACAGTCGAAAAATGGCTACACCTTC. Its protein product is CASSMEGQSKNGYTF.

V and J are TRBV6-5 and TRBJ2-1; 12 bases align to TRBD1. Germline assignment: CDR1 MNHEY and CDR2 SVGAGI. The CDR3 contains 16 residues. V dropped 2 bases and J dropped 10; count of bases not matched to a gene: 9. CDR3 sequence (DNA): TGTGCCAGCAGTTACGATCGGGGGACAGGGGGCCCCGAGCAGTTCTTC. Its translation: CASSYDRGTGGPEQFF.

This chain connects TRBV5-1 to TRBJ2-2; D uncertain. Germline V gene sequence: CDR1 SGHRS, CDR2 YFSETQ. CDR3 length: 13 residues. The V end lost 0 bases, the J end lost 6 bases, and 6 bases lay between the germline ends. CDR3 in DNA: TGCGCCAGCAGCTTGGCCGGGCCCGGGGAGCTGTTTTTT. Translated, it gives CASSLAGPGELFF.